This T cell receptor (beta chain) was captured in a study of neurological immune-mediated disorders. Study observations and caveats: One related-CDR3 cluster, identified by phylogenetic grouping, held the repertoires of 18 of 34 multiple sclerosis patients and was a possible signature.

This clonotype showed up just a few times. The antigen remains unidentified. TCRdb fed the 5' RACE reads into MiXCR, producing one record per CDR3 protein. The table has more than 50,000 distinct CDR3 sequences, 3% to 4% seen once. Trimming pared 1 base from V and 4 bases from J, leaving 8 bases between. CDR1 is DFQATT, CDR2 SNEGSKA, per germline (reference sequence). This CDR3 is 12 amino acids long. The clonotype comes from a woman in her forties or fifties with multiple sclerosis. The sample taken for sequencing was PBMCs. The rearrangement links TRBV20-1 to TRBJ2-7; D is unclear. DNA for the CDR3: TGCAGTGCTAGAGGAAAGCAGTACGAGCAGTACTTC. Translating it yields CSARGKQYEQYF.